A selection of T cell receptor beta chains follows, all from one sample in a study of response to subunit inactivated influenza vaccine. Via MiXCR, TCRdb re-called the RT-PCR reads, giving one row per CDR3 protein. The sample shows about 540,000 distinct CDR3 sequences, under 30% of them seen only once. The sample was also linked to a second study, of T cells expressing NK-cell markers.

Sequenced here: CD4+ T cells sorted from PBMCs, sampled 11 to 12 days after vaccination. These receptors were taken from a man over 45 who received an inactivated influenza vaccine. Both conserved end residues are part of each CDR3. Fields, in order: CDR3 protein, CDR3 DNA, V gene, D gene, clone size, J gene. The D gene is left open where the match is weak. The size field is filled for only some rows; it gives once, few, many or a size class.

CDR3aa: CASSQRGLGANIQYF
CDR3nt: TGTGCCAGCAGCCAGAGGGGACTAGGGGCAAACATTCAGTACTTC
v_gene: TRBV7-8
d_gene: TRBD2
abundance: .
j_gene: TRBJ2-4

CDR3aa: CASSMPGQGNYGYTF
CDR3nt: TGTGCCAGCAGCATGCCGGGACAGGGTAACTATGGCTACACCTTC
v_gene: TRBV14
d_gene: TRBD1
abundance: .
j_gene: TRBJ1-2

CDR3aa: CASSLRTGLNTEAFF
CDR3nt: TGTGCCAGCAGCTTAAGGACAGGGCTGAACACTGAAGCTTTCTTT
v_gene: TRBV7-9
d_gene: TRBD1
abundance: few
j_gene: TRBJ1-1

CDR3aa: CSAGPSGRGYEQYF
CDR3nt: TGCAGTGCTGGTCCTAGCGGGAGAGGCTACGAGCAGTACTTC
v_gene: TRBV20-1
d_gene: TRBD2
abundance: .
j_gene: TRBJ2-7

CDR3aa: CASSSTGDYGYTF
CDR3nt: TGCGCCAGCAGCTCTACAGGGGACTATGGCTACACCTTC
v_gene: TRBV5-1
d_gene: TRBD1
abundance: few
j_gene: TRBJ1-2

CDR3aa: CSADTGASHTEQYF
CDR3nt: TGCAGTGCCGATACAGGGGCTTCTCATACCGAGCAGTACTTC
v_gene: TRBV20-1
d_gene: TRBD1
abundance: .
j_gene: TRBJ2-7

CDR3aa: CASTGRGSYEQFF
CDR3nt: TGTGCCAGTACTGGCAGGGGGTCATATGAGCAGTTCTTC
v_gene: TRBV28
d_gene: TRBD1
abundance: .
j_gene: TRBJ2-1

CDR3aa: CASSRNIGQGYEQYF
CDR3nt: TGTGCCAGCAGTCGGAATATAGGACAGGGCTACGAGCAGTACTTC
v_gene: TRBV25-1
d_gene: TRBD1
abundance: once
j_gene: TRBJ2-7

CDR3aa: CAISESKSRYEQYF
CDR3nt: TGTGCCATCAGTGAGTCTAAATCCCGCTACGAGCAGTACTTC
v_gene: TRBV10-3
d_gene: .
abundance: .
j_gene: TRBJ2-7

CDR3aa: CAISGLADRGLDGSYNEQFF
CDR3nt: TGTGCCATCAGTGGACTTGCGGACAGGGGGCTTGATGGCTCCTACAATGAGCAGTTCTTC
v_gene: TRBV10-3
d_gene: TRBD1
abundance: few
j_gene: TRBJ2-1